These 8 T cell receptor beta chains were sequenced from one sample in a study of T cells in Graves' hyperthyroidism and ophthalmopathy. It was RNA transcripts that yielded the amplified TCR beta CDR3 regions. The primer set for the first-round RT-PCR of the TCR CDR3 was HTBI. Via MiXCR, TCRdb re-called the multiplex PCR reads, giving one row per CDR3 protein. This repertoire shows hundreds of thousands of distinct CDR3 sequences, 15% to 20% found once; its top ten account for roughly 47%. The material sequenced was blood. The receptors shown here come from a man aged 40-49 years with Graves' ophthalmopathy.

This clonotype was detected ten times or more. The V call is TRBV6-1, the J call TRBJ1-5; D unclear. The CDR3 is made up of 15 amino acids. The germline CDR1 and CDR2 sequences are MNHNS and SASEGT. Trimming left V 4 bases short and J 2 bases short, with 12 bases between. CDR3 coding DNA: TGTGCCAGCAGTGTTACCAGCTCTGGCAATCAGCCCCAGCATTTT. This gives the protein CASSVTSSGNQPQHF.

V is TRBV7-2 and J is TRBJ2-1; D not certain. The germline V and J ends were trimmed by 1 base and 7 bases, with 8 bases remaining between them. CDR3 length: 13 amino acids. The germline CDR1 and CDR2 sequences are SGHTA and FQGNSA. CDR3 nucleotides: TGTGCCAGCAGCTTAGATCGGCTAAATGAGCAGTTCTTC. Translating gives CASSLDRLNEQFF.

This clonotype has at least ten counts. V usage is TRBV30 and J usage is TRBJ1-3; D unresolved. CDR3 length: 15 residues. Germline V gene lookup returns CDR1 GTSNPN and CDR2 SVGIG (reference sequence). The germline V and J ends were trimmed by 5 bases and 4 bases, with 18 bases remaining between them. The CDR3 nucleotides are TGTGCCTGGTCGGAAGGATCGGTTTTGGGAAACACCATATATTTT. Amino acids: CAWSEGSVLGNTIYF.

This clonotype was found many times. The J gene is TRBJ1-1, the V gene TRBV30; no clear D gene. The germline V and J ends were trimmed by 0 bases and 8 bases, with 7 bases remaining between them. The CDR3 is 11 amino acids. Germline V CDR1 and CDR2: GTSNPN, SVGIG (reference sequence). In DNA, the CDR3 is TGTGCCTGGAGTGTTACGGGAGAAGCTTTCTTT. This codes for CAWSVTGEAFF.

CDR3 sequence (DNA): TGTGCCAGTACCCAAGACAGGGGGAGAGGTCAGCCCCAGCATTTT. It yields the protein CASTQDRGRGQPQHF. V gene TRBV19 combines with J gene TRBJ1-5; TRBD1 agrees at 9 bases. The CDR3 consists of 15 residues. The germline V gene has CDR1 LNHDA and CDR2 SQIVND (reference sequence). V shed 7 bases, J shed 6 bases, and the junction held 10 bases outside the gene matches.

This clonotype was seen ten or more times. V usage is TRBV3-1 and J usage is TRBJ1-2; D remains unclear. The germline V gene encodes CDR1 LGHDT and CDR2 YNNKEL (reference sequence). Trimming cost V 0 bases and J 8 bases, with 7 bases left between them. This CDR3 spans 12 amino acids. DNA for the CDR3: TGTGCCAGCAGCCAAGATTGGGGAGGCTACACCTTC. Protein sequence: CASSQDWGGYTF.

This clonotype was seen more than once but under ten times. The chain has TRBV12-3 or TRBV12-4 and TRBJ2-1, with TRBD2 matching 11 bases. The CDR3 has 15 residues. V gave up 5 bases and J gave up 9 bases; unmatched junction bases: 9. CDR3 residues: CASSARTSGLLEQFF. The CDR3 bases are TGTGCCAGCAGTGCACGGACTAGCGGGTTGCTTGAGCAGTTCTTC.

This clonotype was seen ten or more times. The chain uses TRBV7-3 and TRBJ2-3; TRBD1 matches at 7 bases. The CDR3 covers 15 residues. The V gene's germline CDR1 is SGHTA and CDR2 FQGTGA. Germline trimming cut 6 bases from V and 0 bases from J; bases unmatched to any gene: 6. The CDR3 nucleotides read TGTGCCAGCAGATCGACAGGGTTTAGCACAGATACGCAGTATTTT. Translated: CASRSTGFSTDTQYF.